This T cell receptor beta chain stems from a study of blood T cell repertoires in COVID-19. Overall study: Sites across the United States, Italy and Spain contributed samples from acute and convalescent COVID-19. PBMCs, B-cell-depleted T cells, or T cells were the source of the cDNA or gDNA that made up the material.

Germline-derived CDR1 and CDR2 are SGHRS and YFSETQ. The CDR3 contains 13 residues. V was pared by 4 bases and J by 4 bases, with 12 bases between. Individuals aged about 18 to 100 years were recruited from about two dozen US areas. Participants' own reports of clinical history determined their cohort assignment. Measured with immunoSEQ multiplex PCR; TCRdb has only the in-frame clones, and not every one. The sample shows hundreds of thousands of clones, 75% to 90% of them seen only once. The sequence derives from a woman between 40 and 55 years old who had recovered from COVID-19. The rearrangement joins TRBV5-1 to TRBJ2-7; TRBD1 is a possible D gene (5 bases). Material: PBMCs or T cells enriched from blood (not recorded which). The CDR3 is CASSLSGAYEQYF. The CDR3 DNA is TGCGCCAGCAGCCTATCTGGGGCTTACGAGCAGTACTTC.